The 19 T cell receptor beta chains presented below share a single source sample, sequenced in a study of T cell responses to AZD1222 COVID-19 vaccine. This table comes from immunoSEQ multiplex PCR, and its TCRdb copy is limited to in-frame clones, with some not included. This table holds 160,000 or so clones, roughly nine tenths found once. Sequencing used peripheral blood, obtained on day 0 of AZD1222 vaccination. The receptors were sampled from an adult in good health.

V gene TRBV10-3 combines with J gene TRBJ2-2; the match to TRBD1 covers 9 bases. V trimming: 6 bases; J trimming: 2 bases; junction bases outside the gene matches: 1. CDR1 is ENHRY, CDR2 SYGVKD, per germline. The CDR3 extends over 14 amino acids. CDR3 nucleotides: TGTGCCATCAGGGACAGGGGTAACACCGGGGAGCTGTTTTTT. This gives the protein CAIRDRGNTGELFF.

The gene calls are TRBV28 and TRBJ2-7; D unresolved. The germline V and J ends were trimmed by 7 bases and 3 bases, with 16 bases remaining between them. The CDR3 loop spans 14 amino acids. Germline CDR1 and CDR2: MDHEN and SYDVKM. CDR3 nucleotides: TGTGCCAGCACTTCAATGGCCAGTTACTACGAGCAGTACTTC. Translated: CASTSMASYYEQYF.

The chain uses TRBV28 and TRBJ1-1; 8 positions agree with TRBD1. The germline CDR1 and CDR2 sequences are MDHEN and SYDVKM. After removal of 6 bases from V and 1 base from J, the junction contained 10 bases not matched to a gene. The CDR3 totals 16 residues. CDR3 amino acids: CASSSGQGGWNTEAFF. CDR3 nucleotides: TGTGCCAGCAGCTCCGGACAGGGCGGTTGGAACACTGAAGCTTTCTTT.

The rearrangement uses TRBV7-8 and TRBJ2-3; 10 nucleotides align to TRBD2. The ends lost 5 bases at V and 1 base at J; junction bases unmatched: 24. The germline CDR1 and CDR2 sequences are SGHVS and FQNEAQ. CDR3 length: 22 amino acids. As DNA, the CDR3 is TGTGCCAGCAGCCGTTGGGACTGGGCGGGTGGAGCGGGAGGGCTCCGCACAGATACGCAGTATTTT. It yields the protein CASSRWDWAGGAGGLRTDTQYF.

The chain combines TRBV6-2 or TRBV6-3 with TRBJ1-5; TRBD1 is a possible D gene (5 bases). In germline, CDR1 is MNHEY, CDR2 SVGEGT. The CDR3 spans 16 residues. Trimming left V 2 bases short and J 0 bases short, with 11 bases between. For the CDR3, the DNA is TGTGCCAGCAGTTACGGGGCGTACAATAGCAATCAGCCCCAGCATTTT. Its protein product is CASSYGAYNSNQPQHF.

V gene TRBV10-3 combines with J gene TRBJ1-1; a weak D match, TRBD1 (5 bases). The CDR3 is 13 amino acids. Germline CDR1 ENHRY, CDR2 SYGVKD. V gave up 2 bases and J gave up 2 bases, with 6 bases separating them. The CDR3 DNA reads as TGTGCCATCAGTGAGCAGGGCAACACTGAAGCTTTCTTT. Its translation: CAISEQGNTEAFF.

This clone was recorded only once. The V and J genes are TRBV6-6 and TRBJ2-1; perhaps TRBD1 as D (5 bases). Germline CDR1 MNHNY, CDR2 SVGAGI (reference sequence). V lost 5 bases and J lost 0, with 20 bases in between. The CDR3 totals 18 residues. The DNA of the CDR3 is TGTGCCAGCAGTCGTCAGGGTGGGCAAGACCTCTCCTACAATGAGCAGTTCTTC. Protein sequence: CASSRQGGQDLSYNEQFF.

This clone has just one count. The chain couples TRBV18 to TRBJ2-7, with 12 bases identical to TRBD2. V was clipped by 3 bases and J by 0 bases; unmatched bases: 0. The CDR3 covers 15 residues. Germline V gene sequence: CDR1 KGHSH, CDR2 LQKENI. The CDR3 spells CASSPTSGSSYEQYF. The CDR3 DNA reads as TGTGCCAGCTCACCGACTAGCGGGAGCTCCTACGAGCAGTACTTC.

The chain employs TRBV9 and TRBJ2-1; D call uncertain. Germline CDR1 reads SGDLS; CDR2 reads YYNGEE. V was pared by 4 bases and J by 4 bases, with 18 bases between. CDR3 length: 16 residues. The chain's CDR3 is CASSPISAISYNEQFF. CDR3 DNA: TGTGCCAGCAGCCCGATATCGGCGATATCGTACAATGAGCAGTTCTTC. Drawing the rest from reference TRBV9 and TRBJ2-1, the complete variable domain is DSGVTQTPKHLITATGQRVTLRCSPRSGDLSVYWYQQSLDQGLQFLIQYYNGEERAKGNILERFSAQQFPDLHSELNLSSLELGDSALYFCASSPISAISYNEQFFGPGTRLTVL.

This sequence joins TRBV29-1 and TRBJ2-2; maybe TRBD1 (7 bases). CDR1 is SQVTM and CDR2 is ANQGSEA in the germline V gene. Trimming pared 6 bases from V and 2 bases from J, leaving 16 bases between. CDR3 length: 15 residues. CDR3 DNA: TGCAGCGTCGCCAGGGGGGAATATAACACCGGGGAGCTGTTTTTT. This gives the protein CSVARGEYNTGELFF.

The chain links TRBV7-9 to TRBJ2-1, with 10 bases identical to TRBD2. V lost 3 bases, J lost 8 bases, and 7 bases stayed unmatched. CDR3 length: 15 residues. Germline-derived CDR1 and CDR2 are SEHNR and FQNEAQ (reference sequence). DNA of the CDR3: TGTGCCAGCAGCTTGAGTGCTAGCGGGAGAGATGAGCAGTTCTTC. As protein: CASSLSASGRDEQFF.

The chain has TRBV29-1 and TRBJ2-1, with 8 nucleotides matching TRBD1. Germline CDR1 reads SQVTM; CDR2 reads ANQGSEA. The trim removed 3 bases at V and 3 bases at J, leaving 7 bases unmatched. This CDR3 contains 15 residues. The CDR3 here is CSVDGQGWYYNEQFF. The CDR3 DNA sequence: TGCAGCGTTGACGGACAGGGTTGGTACTACAATGAGCAGTTCTTC.

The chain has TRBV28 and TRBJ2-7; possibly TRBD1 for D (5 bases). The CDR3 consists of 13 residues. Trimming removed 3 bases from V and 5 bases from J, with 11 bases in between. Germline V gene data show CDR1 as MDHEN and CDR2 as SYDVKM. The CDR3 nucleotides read TGTGCCAGCAGTTTGGTACAGGATGACGAGCAGTACTTC. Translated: CASSLVQDDEQYF.

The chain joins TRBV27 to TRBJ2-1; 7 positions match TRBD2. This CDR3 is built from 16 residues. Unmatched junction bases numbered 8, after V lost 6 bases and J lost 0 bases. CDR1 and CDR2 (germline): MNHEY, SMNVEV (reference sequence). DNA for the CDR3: TGTGCCAGCAGCCCACTAGCGCTGAGCTCCTACAATGAGCAGTTCTTC. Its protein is CASSPLALSSYNEQFF.

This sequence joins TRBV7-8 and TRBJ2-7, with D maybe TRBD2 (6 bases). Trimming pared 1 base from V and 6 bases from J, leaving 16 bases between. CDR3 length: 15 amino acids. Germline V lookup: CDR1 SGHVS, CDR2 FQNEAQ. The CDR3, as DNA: TGTGCCAGCAGCTTAGGGGGGTCTAGCGCTGTCGAGCAGTACTTC. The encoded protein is CASSLGGSSAVEQYF.

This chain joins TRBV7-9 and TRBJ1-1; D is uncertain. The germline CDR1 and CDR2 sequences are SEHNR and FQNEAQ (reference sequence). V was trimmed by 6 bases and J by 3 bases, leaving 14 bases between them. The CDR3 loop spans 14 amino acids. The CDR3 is CASRTFGMDTEAFF. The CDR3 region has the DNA TGTGCCAGCAGGACTTTTGGGATGGACACTGAAGCTTTCTTT.

This CDR3 reads CASSSGQGRPGQETQYF. The CDR3 DNA reads as TGTGCCAGTAGTTCTGGACAGGGGCGCCCCGGCCAAGAGACCCAGTACTTC. The rearrangement links TRBV19 to TRBJ2-5; TRBD1 agrees at 9 bases. CDR1 is LNHDA and CDR2 is SQIVND in the germline V gene (reference sequence). V lost 5 bases and J lost 1; bases outside the gene matches: 11. There are 17 residues in the CDR3.

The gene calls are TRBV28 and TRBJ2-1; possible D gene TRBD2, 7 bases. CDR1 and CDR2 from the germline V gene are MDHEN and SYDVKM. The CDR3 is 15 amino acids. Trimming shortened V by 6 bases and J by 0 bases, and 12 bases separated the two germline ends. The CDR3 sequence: CASRKGGASYNEQFF. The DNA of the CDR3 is TGTGCCAGCAGGAAAGGGGGGGCCTCCTACAATGAGCAGTTCTTC.

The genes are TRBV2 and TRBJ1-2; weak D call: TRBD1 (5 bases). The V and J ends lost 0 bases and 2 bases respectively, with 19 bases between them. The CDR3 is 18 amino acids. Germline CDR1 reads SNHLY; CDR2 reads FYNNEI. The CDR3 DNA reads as TGTGCCAGCAGTGAAGCTCCCTTTCCGCTGGGGGAGAACTATGGCTACACCTTC. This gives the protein CASSEAPFPLGENYGYTF.